This T cell receptor (beta chain) derives from a study of T cell responses to AZD1222 COVID-19 vaccine. The protocol was immunoSEQ multiplex PCR, while the TCRdb copy is restricted to in-frame clones and leaves out a portion. The sample consists of about 86,000 clones, nearly 90% of them appearing once. Worth noting for this clone: Its matching antigen is unknown.

V lost 6 bases, J lost 6 bases, and 20 bases lay in between. The germline CDR1 and CDR2 sequences are DFQATT and SNEGSKA (reference sequence). The CDR3 runs to 14 residues. Notes on the study in general: Receipt of two AZD1222 doses was followed by a rise in Spike-specific TCR breadth and depth. Possibly, clonal diversity was underestimated; donors were largely white British and included more females.

The gene calls are TRBV20-1 and TRBJ1-1; D perhaps matches TRBD1 (5 bases). The clonotype originates from an adult in good health. Sequenced here: peripheral blood, sampled on day 0 of AZD1222 vaccination. The CDR3 nucleotides are TGCAGTGCGAGTAGGTCCGGGGGAGGGGCTGAAGCTTTCTTT. Amino acids: CSASRSGGGAEAFF.